This entry lists 9 T cell receptor beta chains sequenced from one sample in a study of blood T cell repertoires in COVID-19. Some clones are missing from TCRdb's copy, which holds only in-frame ones; the method was immunoSEQ multiplex PCR. Of a few hundred thousand clones in the sample, roughly 80% were seen once. The source material was peripheral blood. All receptors come from a woman older than 75 with acute or convalescent COVID-19.

The chain couples TRBV7-2 to TRBJ1-5; no definite D call. The ends were cut back, 0 bases at V and 4 bases at J, with 7 bases in the middle. The CDR3 extends over 14 amino acids. In germline, CDR1 is SGHTA, CDR2 FQGNSA. The DNA of the CDR3 is TGTGCCAGCAGCTTAGCGGGCGATAATCAGCCCCAGCATTTT. Translated: CASSLAGDNQPQHF.

This clone was seen just once. V and J are TRBV7-3 and TRBJ2-3; weak D call: TRBD1 (5 bases). The ends were cut back, 5 bases at V and 7 bases at J, with 16 bases in the middle. The length of the CDR3 is 14 residues. The germline gives CDR1 SGHTA, CDR2 FQGTGA. The CDR3 spells CASSLTPQANTQYF. The CDR3 DNA reads as TGTGCCAGCAGCCTCACTCCACAGGCTAATACGCAGTATTTT.

V is TRBV12-3 or TRBV12-4 and J is TRBJ2-7, with a weak D call TRBD2 (5 bases). V gave up 5 bases and J gave up 2 bases, with 10 bases separating them. The CDR3 contains 13 residues. The CDR3 loop reads CASSPGVTYEQYF. CDR3 sequence (DNA): TGTGCCAGCAGTCCCGGGGTAACCTACGAGCAGTACTTC.

V gene TRBV6-1 combines with J gene TRBJ2-2; D is ambiguous. V lost 1 base and J 2 bases, leaving 5 bases between the germline ends. In germline, CDR1 is MNHNS, CDR2 SASEGT. This CDR3 is 14 amino acids long. CDR3 bases: TGTGCCAGCAGTGAAGGCCTAAACACCGGGGAGCTGTTTTTT. It yields the protein CASSEGLNTGELFF.

The chain links TRBV5-3 to TRBJ2-7; TRBD2 matches 11 bases. TRBV5-3 belongs to the ORF category, with a function that is uncertain. The CDR3 has 17 amino acids. V lost 1 base, J lost 3 bases, and 9 bases stayed unmatched. CDR3 nucleotides: TGTGCCAGAAGCTTGTCGGTGTGGACTAGCGGGTTCTACGAGCAGTACTTC. Its protein is CARSLSVWTSGFYEQYF.

The chain is built from TRBV5-1 and TRBJ2-3; TRBD2 is a possible D gene (6 bases). Germline lookup yields CDR1 SGHRS and CDR2 YFSETQ. There are 13 residues in the CDR3. V lost 4 bases, J lost 2 bases, and 8 bases lay in between. The CDR3 DNA follows: TGCGCCAGCAGCCCACTAGCCACAGATACGCAGTATTTT. It specifies CASSPLATDTQYF.

This clone was detected once. J is TRBJ2-3 and V is TRBV10-1, with TRBD2 matching over 10 bases. The J segment lost 4 bases and the V segment lost 0 bases, leaving 4 bases of the junction unmatched. The germline V gene has CDR1 WNHNN and CDR2 SYGVQD (reference sequence). CDR3 size: 16 residues. In DNA, the CDR3 is TGCGCCAGCAGTGAGTCGCGGCTAGCGGGAGCAGATACGCAGTATTTT. Residues: CASSESRLAGADTQYF.

V usage is TRBV28 and J usage is TRBJ2-7; 7 bases fit TRBD2. The length of the CDR3 is 17 residues. Germline V gene sequence: CDR1 MDHEN, CDR2 SYDVKM. With 2 bases clipped from V and 6 bases from J, the junction kept 16 bases outside the gene matches. CDR3: CASSLRVAGFSLGEQYF. Here the CDR3 DNA reads TGTGCCAGCAGTTTAAGGGTAGCGGGTTTCAGTCTCGGCGAGCAGTACTTC.

The gene calls are TRBV7-8 and TRBJ1-4, with D possibly being TRBD1 (5 bases). Looked up from germline, CDR1 is SGHVS and CDR2 is FQNEAQ. V dropped 5 bases and J dropped 10 bases, with 17 bases sitting between them. The CDR3 has 14 residues. The CDR3 here is CASSPAQMGGKLFF. The CDR3 DNA reads as TGTGCCAGCAGCCCCGCACAAATGGGGGGAAAACTGTTTTTT.